The clone carrying this T cell receptor beta chain was detected only a few times. This record belongs to a study of T cell repertoires in cytomegalovirus infection. From the reads, TCRdb called clonotypes with MiXCR, one entry per CDR3 protein. The sample lists a few hundred thousand distinct CDR3 sequences, 22% occurring once. The V gene's germline CDR1 is SGDLS and CDR2 YYNGEE. V gave up 0 bases and J gave up 1 base, with 10 bases separating them. CDR3 length: 15 amino acids. The sample consisted of CD8+ T cells from PBMCs. The chain combines TRBV9 with TRBJ1-1; TRBD1 might be the D (6 bases). The receptor's source is a human donor in good health (CMV status not recorded). Some clones in this sample may be carry-over from other donors' samples. CDR3 amino acids: CASSVEPGANTEAFF. The DNA for the CDR3 is TGTGCCAGCAGCGTAGAGCCAGGGGCGAACACTGAAGCTTTCTTT.